The 31 T cell receptor beta chains below were found in one sample sequenced in a study of CD8 T cells in ankylosing spondylitis. The antigens for these receptors are not known. Notes on the study in general: Seemingly distinctive of ankylosing spondylitis blood was a TCR beta motif formed by eight highly homologous variants.

Using its own MiXCR run on the 5' RACE reads, TCRdb lists one record per CDR3 protein. Among 400,000 to 450,000 distinct CDR3 sequences listed, under 20% were seen once. The material sequenced was blood, either unsorted or a sorted T cell fraction (not recorded which). The receptors shown here come from a male donor with ankylosing spondylitis.

The J gene is TRBJ2-2, the V gene TRBV19; a weak D match, TRBD1 (6 bases). V was trimmed by 6 bases and J by 4 bases, leaving 9 bases between them. CDR1 and CDR2 (germline): LNHDA, SQIVND (reference sequence). The CDR3 extends over 13 amino acids. The CDR3 DNA is TGTGCCAGTAGGAAGACAGGCACCGGGGAGCTGTTTTTT. Translating it yields CASRKTGTGELFF.

The chain employs TRBV7-6 and TRBJ2-5; 7 nucleotides line up with TRBD2. The CDR3 has 12 residues. V lost 1 base to trimming and J lost 10 bases; unmatched junction nucleotides: 3. CDR1 SGHVS and CDR2 FNYEAQ come from the germline V gene. CDR3 amino acids: CASSLDTGGQYF. CDR3 DNA: TGTGCCAGCAGCTTAGACACGGGGGGCCAGTACTTC.

Only a few counts were recorded for this clonotype. The CDR3 DNA reads as TGTGCCAGCAGTTTAATCGGGGTTTTGCCCGGTCCTCAAGAGACCCAGTACTTC. The encoded protein is CASSLIGVLPGPQETQYF. This chain connects TRBV12-3 or TRBV12-4 to TRBJ2-5; D might be TRBD2 (5 bases). This CDR3 spans 18 amino acids. The ends were cut back, 2 bases at V and 2 bases at J, with 21 bases in the middle.

The J gene is TRBJ1-3, the V gene TRBV5-1, with TRBD1 as a possible D gene (5 bases). Trimming took off 2 bases at V and 2 bases at J, with 11 bases between the two ends. The CDR3 consists of 15 residues. Germline CDR1 SGHRS, CDR2 YFSETQ. The CDR3 region has the DNA TGCGCCAGCAGCTTAGGGACCTTGACTGGAAACACCATATATTTT. It codes for CASSLGTLTGNTIYF.

The chain is built from TRBV11-2 and TRBJ1-5, with TRBD1 matching 8 bases. The CDR3 extends over 15 amino acids. The V segment lost 2 bases and the J segment 2 bases; nucleotides outside the gene matches: 2. Germline V gene sequence: CDR1 SGHAT, CDR2 FQNNGV. DNA of the CDR3: TGTGCCAGCAGCTTACAGGGACAGGGCAATCAGCCCCAGCATTTT. Translating gives CASSLQGQGNQPQHF.

This clonotype was observed many times. The chain employs TRBV12-3 or TRBV12-4 and TRBJ1-1; TRBD1 matches at 7 bases. The CDR3 contains 17 residues. V was clipped by 4 bases and J by 0 bases; unmatched bases: 11. The CDR3 region is CASSSLQGRVVNTEAFF. CDR3 nucleotides: TGTGCCAGCAGTTCCCTACAGGGGAGGGTCGTGAACACTGAAGCTTTCTTT.

This clonotype was observed a few times. The chain links TRBV27 to TRBJ1-1; TRBD1 matches 8 bases. Germline loops: CDR1 MNHEY, CDR2 SMNVEV (reference sequence). The length of the CDR3 is 15 residues. Trimming cost V 4 bases and J 3 bases; bases outside gene matches: 7. CDR3 DNA sequence: TGTGCCAGCAGTTCCCTGAGACAGGGGTACACTGAAGCTTTCTTT. It yields the protein CASSSLRQGYTEAFF.

This clonotype was seen a few times. V usage is TRBV3-1 and J usage is TRBJ2-7; TRBD2 matches at 9 bases. The ends lost 3 bases at V and 2 bases at J; junction bases unmatched: 11. CDR1 and CDR2 (germline): LGHDT, YNNKEL (reference sequence). This CDR3 has 17 amino acids. In DNA, the CDR3 is TGTGCCAGCAGCCACCTACGACTAGCGGAAATAACCTACGAGCAGTACTTC. It encodes CASSHLRLAEITYEQYF.

This clonotype was seen at least ten times. The chain is built from TRBV25-1 and TRBJ2-2, with D possibly being TRBD1 (5 bases). Germline CDR1 and CDR2: MGHDK and SYGVNS. V dropped 7 bases and J dropped 5 bases, with 8 bases sitting between them. This CDR3 contains 12 residues. For the CDR3, the DNA is TGTGCCAGCACCCAGGGTACCGGGGAGCTGTTTTTT. Translating gives CASTQGTGELFF.

This clonotype was observed a few times. The rearrangement links TRBV11-2 to TRBJ2-1, with D possibly TRBD2 on 5 matching bases. Trimming stripped 5 bases from V and 6 bases from J, with 14 bases between. This CDR3 spans 14 amino acids. Looked up from germline, CDR1 is SGHAT and CDR2 is FQNNGV. CDR3 DNA: TGTGCCAGCAGCCCCCGACTCGGGGTCAATGAGCAGTTCTTC. This gives the protein CASSPRLGVNEQFF.

This clonotype was observed a handful of times. The rearrangement uses TRBV2 and TRBJ2-1; the match to TRBD1 covers 10 bases. Germline-derived CDR1 and CDR2 are SNHLY and FYNNEI. The CDR3 extends over 14 amino acids. J was trimmed by 6 bases and V by 10 bases; bases with no gene match: 9. The CDR3 loop is CANPRDRGSNEQFF. The DNA for the CDR3 is TGTGCCAACCCCCGGGACAGGGGTAGCAATGAGCAGTTCTTC.

This clonotype occurred a few times. The V and J genes are TRBV28 and TRBJ1-2; no definite D call. With 6 bases removed from V and 8 bases from J, the gap between germline ends came to 28 bases. CDR1 and CDR2 from the germline V gene are MDHEN and SYDVKM. The CDR3 covers 17 residues. The CDR3 DNA is TGTGCCAGCAGAGCCCTTCCTGGGTCCCAACTATTCGGCGGCTACACCTTC. Its translation: CASRALPGSQLFGGYTF.

The chain is built from TRBV3-1 and TRBJ1-2, with D possibly being TRBD1 (6 bases). The CDR3 extends over 17 amino acids. Germline V gene data show CDR1 as LGHDT and CDR2 as YNNKEL (reference sequence). Deletions cut 1 base from V and 4 bases from J, with 19 bases between. CDR3 amino acids: CASSQGRRQEKGYGYTF. CDR3 DNA sequence: TGTGCCAGCAGCCAAGGGAGGCGACAGGAGAAGGGCTATGGCTACACCTTC.

This clonotype has a count of ten or more. The genes are TRBV5-1 and TRBJ2-1; D remains ambiguous. Deletions cut 4 bases from V and 0 bases from J, with 8 bases between. The germline gives CDR1 SGHRS, CDR2 YFSETQ. The CDR3 covers 14 residues. As DNA, the CDR3 is TGCGCCAGCAGCCGACGGAACTCCTACAATGAGCAGTTCTTC. It translates to CASSRRNSYNEQFF.

This clonotype was detected a few times. This chain connects TRBV29-1 to TRBJ1-1, with no clear D. The germline V gene encodes CDR1 SQVTM and CDR2 ANQGSEA. The CDR3 covers 14 residues. The V end lost 3 bases, the J end lost 0 bases, and 11 bases lay between the germline ends. CDR3 sequence reads: CSVDFGRMNTEAFF. The CDR3 nucleotides are TGCAGCGTTGACTTCGGACGGATGAACACTGAAGCTTTCTTT.

A few counts support this clonotype. The V call is TRBV6-1, the J call TRBJ2-2; D gene uncertain. Trimming removed 5 bases at V and 1 base at J, with 11 bases between. The CDR3 consists of 15 residues. CDR1 is MNHNS and CDR2 is SASEGT in the germline V gene. CDR3 in amino acids: CASSRRIQNTGELFF. The CDR3 DNA sequence: TGTGCCAGCAGTCGACGGATTCAGAACACCGGGGAGCTGTTTTTT.

This clonotype was picked up a small number of times. The chain's CDR3 is CASSVTPGQGTPFPQETQYF. As DNA, the CDR3 is TGTGCCAGCAGCGTCACCCCAGGACAGGGGACCCCATTCCCCCAAGAGACCCAGTACTTC. The chain uses TRBV11-1 and TRBJ2-5; TRBD1 aligns across 9 bases. The V gene's germline CDR1 is SGHAT and CDR2 FQDESV (reference sequence). Trimming removed 5 bases from V and 1 base from J; junction bases left unmatched: 20. The CDR3 covers 20 residues.

The sample holds a few counts of this clonotype. Germline and junction disagree at one end, which may indicate a read error. The chain links TRBV7-3 to TRBJ2-4; D is unclear. Germline assignment: CDR1 SGHTA and CDR2 FQGTGA. The CDR3 runs 15 residues. CDR3 coding DNA: TGTACCAGCAGCTTGGAGAGGACGGGCAAAAACATTCAGTACTTC. Amino acids: CTSSLERTGKNIQYF.

This clonotype was found a few times. This chain uses TRBV5-8 with TRBJ2-7; tentatively, D is TRBD1 or TRBD2 (6 bases each). Per the germline V gene, CDR1 is SGHTS and CDR2 is YDEGEE. The CDR3 extends over 15 amino acids. The V end lost 4 bases, the J end lost 2 bases, and 16 bases lay between the germline ends. The CDR3 region is CASSRKGGSPYEQYF. DNA of the CDR3: TGTGCCAGCAGCCGCAAGGGGGGTTCCCCCTACGAGCAGTACTTC.

This clonotype was counted at least ten times. The rearrangement uses TRBV5-1 and TRBJ1-6; tentatively, D is TRBD1 (6 bases). V lost 5 bases and J 0 bases, leaving 9 bases between the germline ends. The CDR3 is made up of 15 amino acids. Germline CDR1 and CDR2: SGHRS and YFSETQ. CDR3 sequence reads: CASSGQSSYNSPLHF. CDR3 nucleotides: TGCGCCAGCAGTGGACAGAGCTCCTATAATTCACCCCTCCACTTT.

This clonotype occurred many times. This rearrangement joins TRBV7-2 to TRBJ1-5; 9 nucleotides agree with TRBD1. V was clipped by 5 bases and J by 7 bases; unmatched bases: 15. The CDR3 runs to 17 residues. Germline V gene lookup returns CDR1 SGHTA and CDR2 FQGNSA. The CDR3 region is CASSQTSGQGYGQPQHF. The CDR3 nucleotides read TGTGCCAGCAGCCAAACTTCGGGACAGGGCTACGGACAGCCCCAGCATTTT.

The rearrangement joins TRBV6-2 or TRBV6-3 to TRBJ2-7; the D gene could be TRBD1 or TRBD2 (6 bases each). CDR1 is MNHEY and CDR2 is SVGEGT in the germline V gene. CDR3 length: 16 amino acids. V gave up 5 bases and J gave up 3 bases, with 20 bases separating them. DNA of the CDR3: TGTGCCAGCAGTCTCTACTATAGCGGAGGGGGCTACGAGCAGTACTTC. Encoded protein: CASSLYYSGGGYEQYF.

V gene TRBV2 combines with J gene TRBJ2-1; 9 nucleotides match TRBD2. This CDR3 contains 15 residues. Germline V gene sequence: CDR1 SNHLY, CDR2 FYNNEI. V shed 3 bases and J 5 bases; nucleotides not matched to a gene: 5. CDR3 nucleotide sequence: TGTGCCAGCAGTGAGTGGGGGACTAGCAACAATGAGCAGTTCTTC. Translation: CASSEWGTSNNEQFF.

This clonotype was recorded at least ten times. The chain employs TRBV12-3 or TRBV12-4 and TRBJ1-1, with D uncertain. This CDR3 has 14 amino acids. V was shortened by 2 bases and J by 0 bases, with 7 bases between the two germline ends. The CDR3 region has the DNA TGTGCCAGCAGTTTAAGGAATATGAACACTGAAGCTTTCTTT. This encodes CASSLRNMNTEAFF.

At least ten counts were recorded for this clonotype. V usage is TRBV5-1 and J usage is TRBJ2-1, with TRBD2 matching 7 bases. The germline CDR1 and CDR2 sequences are SGHRS and YFSETQ. The CDR3 extends over 14 amino acids. The ends lost 6 bases at V and 0 bases at J; junction bases unmatched: 3. CDR3 in amino acids: CASMGEGSYNEQFF. CDR3 nucleotide sequence: TGCGCCAGCATGGGGGAGGGCTCCTACAATGAGCAGTTCTTC.

This clonotype was picked up many times. This chain uses TRBV12-3 or TRBV12-4 with TRBJ1-2; no reliable D call. The CDR3 is made up of 14 amino acids. Trimming stripped 1 base from V and 4 bases from J, with 10 bases between. The DNA for the CDR3 is TGTGCCAGCAGTTTAGGTGCCATAAGCTATGGCTACACCTTC. Amino acids: CASSLGAISYGYTF.

In this sample, this clonotype turned up many times. The rearrangement joins TRBV11-2 to TRBJ2-3; 10 nucleotides match TRBD2. V lost 3 bases, J lost 5 bases, and 8 bases stayed unmatched. There are 16 residues in the CDR3. CDR1 and CDR2 from the germline V gene are SGHAT and FQNNGV. CDR3 sequence reads: CASSLNSGGQRDTQYF. The CDR3 DNA follows: TGTGCCAGCAGCTTGAATAGCGGGGGGCAGCGAGATACGCAGTATTTT.

The gene calls are TRBV12-3 or TRBV12-4 and TRBJ1-2; 9 bases fit TRBD1. V was pared by 5 bases and J by 3 bases, with 7 bases of the junction left unmatched. This CDR3 has 15 amino acids. CDR3 amino acids: CASSPGTGNYYGYTF. CDR3 sequence (DNA): TGTGCCAGCAGTCCCGGGACAGGGAATTACTATGGCTACACCTTC.

There are a few counts of this clonotype. J is TRBJ2-1 and V is TRBV5-1, with 7 bases aligning to TRBD1. V gave up 4 bases and J gave up 6 bases; unmatched junction bases: 13. The CDR3 has 16 amino acids. Germline-derived CDR1 and CDR2 are SGHRS and YFSETQ. Here the CDR3 DNA reads TGCGCCAGCAGCAGGGGAACAGGGGTCCATCGCAATGAGCAGTTCTTC. This codes for CASSRGTGVHRNEQFF.

The rearrangement joins TRBV7-8 to TRBJ1-4; D possibly corresponds to TRBD1 (6 bases). Germline CDR1 and CDR2: SGHVS and FQNEAQ. This CDR3 has 14 residues. Between the trimmed V and J ends, which lost 1 base and 7 bases, there was a span of 10 bases. The DNA of the CDR3 is TGTGCCAGCAGCTTAGTTGGGACAAGTGAAAAACTGTTTTTT. Protein sequence: CASSLVGTSEKLFF. Combining the CDR3 with reference TRBV7-8 and TRBJ1-4 gives the whole variable domain GAGVSQSPRYKVAKRGQDVALRCDPISGHVSLFWYQQALGQGPEFLTYFQNEAQLDKSGLPSDRFFAERPEGSVSTLKIQRTQQEDSAVYLCASSLVGTSEKLFFGSGTQLSVL.

The rearrangement links TRBV12-3 or TRBV12-4 to TRBJ2-5, with unresolved D. Trimming stripped 7 bases from V and 3 bases from J, with 9 bases between. This CDR3 spans 12 amino acids. CDR3 nucleotide sequence: TGTGCCAGCAAATTAAGAGAAGAGACCCAGTACTTC. This translates into CASKLREETQYF.